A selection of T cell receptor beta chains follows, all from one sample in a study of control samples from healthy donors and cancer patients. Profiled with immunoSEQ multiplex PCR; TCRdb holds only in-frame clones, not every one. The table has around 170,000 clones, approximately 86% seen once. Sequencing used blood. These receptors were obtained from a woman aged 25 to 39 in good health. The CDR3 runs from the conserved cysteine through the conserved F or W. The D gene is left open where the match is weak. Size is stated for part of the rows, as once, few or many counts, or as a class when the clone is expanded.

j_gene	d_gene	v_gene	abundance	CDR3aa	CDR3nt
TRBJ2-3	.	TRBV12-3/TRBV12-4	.	CASRGDTQYF	TGTGCCAGCCGGGGGGATACGCAGTATTTT
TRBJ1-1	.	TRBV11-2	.	CASSVKGGNTEAFF	TGTGCCAGCAGCGTAAAGGGGGGGAACACTGAAGCTTTCTTT
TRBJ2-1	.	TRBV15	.	CATSRDQASGHEQFF	TGTGCCACCAGCAGAGATCAAGCGTCGGGCCATGAGCAGTTCTTC
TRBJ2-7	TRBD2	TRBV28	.	CASSPGVAGYEQYF	TGTGCCAGCAGTCCCGGGGTAGCGGGCTACGAGCAGTACTTC
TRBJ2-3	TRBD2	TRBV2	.	CASSEWGAGGQDTQYF	TGTGCCAGCAGTGAATGGGGAGCGGGGGGGCAGGATACGCAGTATTTT
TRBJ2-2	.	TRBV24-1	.	CATSARGRDGELFF	TGTGCCACCAGTGCGAGGGGGCGGGACGGGGAGCTGTTTTTT
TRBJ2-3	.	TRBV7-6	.	CASSLLAADTQYF	TGTGCCAGCAGCTTACTAGCCGCAGATACGCAGTATTTT
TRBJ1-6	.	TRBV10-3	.	CAISGWGAPNSPLHF	TGTGCCATCAGTGGTTGGGGGGCTCCGAATTCACCCCTCCACTTT
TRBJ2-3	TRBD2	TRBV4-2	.	CASSRIAGTMGIMRTDTQYF	TGTGCCAGCAGCCGCATCGCCGGGACTATGGGGATTATGCGCACAGATACGCAGTATTTT
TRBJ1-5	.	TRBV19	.	CASSTTVVQPQHF	TGTGCCAGTAGCACCACGGTCGTTCAGCCCCAGCATTTT
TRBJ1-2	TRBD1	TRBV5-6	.	CASSPGGQVYGYTF	TGTGCCAGCAGCCCTGGGGGACAGGTCTATGGCTACACCTTC
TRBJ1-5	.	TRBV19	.	CASSITGGVEPQHF	TGTGCCAGTAGTATTACCGGGGGCGTAGAGCCCCAGCATTTT
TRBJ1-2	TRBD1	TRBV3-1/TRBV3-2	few	CASSQGPGTGNGGYTF	TGTGCCAGCAGCCAAGGCCCCGGGACAGGAAATGGTGGCTACACCTTC
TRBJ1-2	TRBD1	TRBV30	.	CAWRRIRTGGVSGYTF	TGTGCCTGGAGGAGGATCCGGACAGGGGGCGTCTCTGGCTACACCTTC
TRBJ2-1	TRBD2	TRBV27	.	CASSGDLSGRRYNEQFF	TGTGCCAGCAGCGGGGATCTGAGCGGGAGGAGGTACAATGAGCAGTTCTTC
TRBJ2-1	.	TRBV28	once	CASSSPGLRDEQFF	TGTGCCAGCAGTTCCCCGGGTCTCAGGGATGAGCAGTTCTTC
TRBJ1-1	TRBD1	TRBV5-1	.	CASSRTGQGATEAFF	TGCGCCAGCAGCCGAACGGGACAGGGGGCGACTGAAGCTTTCTTT
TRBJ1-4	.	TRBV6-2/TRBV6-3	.	CASSYSFREFATNEKLFF	TGTGCCAGCAGTTACTCCTTTAGAGAATTCGCAACTAATGAAAAACTGTTTTTT
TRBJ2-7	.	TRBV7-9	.	CASSFRGYEQYF	TGTGCCAGCAGCTTTCGTGGCTACGAGCAGTACTTC
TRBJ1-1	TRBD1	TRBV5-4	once	CASSPAGQGDTEAFF	TGTGCCAGCAGCCCTGCTGGACAGGGGGACACTGAAGCTTTCTTT
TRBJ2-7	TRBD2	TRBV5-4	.	CASSLGTSAEQYF	TGTGCCAGCAGCTTAGGGACTAGCGCCGAGCAGTACTTC
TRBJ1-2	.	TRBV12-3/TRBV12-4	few	CASTSGGLGYTF	TGTGCCAGCACCTCGGGGGGCCTTGGCTACACCTTC
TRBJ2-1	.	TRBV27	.	CASRTGVDAYNEQFF	TGTGCCAGCAGGACGGGAGTAGACGCCTACAATGAGCAGTTCTTC
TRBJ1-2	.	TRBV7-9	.	CASSPAVGLHYGYTF	TGTGCCAGCAGCCCCGCGGTGGGGTTGCACTATGGCTACACCTTC
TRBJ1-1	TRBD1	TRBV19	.	CAAGTGALYTEAFF	TGTGCCGCGGGGACAGGGGCCTTGTACACTGAAGCTTTCTTT
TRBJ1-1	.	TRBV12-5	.	CASGFQTGIGDTEAFF	TGTGCTAGTGGCTTTCAGACTGGGATAGGGGACACTGAAGCTTTCTTT
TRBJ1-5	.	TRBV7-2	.	CASSLQGQPQHF	TGTGCCAGCAGCCTACAGGGCCAGCCCCAGCATTTT
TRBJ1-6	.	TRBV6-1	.	CASSETGKNSPLHF	TGTGCCAGCAGTGAAACGGGTAAAAATTCACCCCTCCACTTT
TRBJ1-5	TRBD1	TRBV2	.	CASRGQGMSNQPQHF	TGTGCCAGCAGGGGACAGGGGATGAGCAATCAGCCCCAGCATTTT
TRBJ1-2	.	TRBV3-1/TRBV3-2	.	CASSQERGFYGYTF	TGTGCCAGCAGCCAAGAACGGGGGTTTTATGGCTACACCTTC
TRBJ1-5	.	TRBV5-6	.	CASMAGPVNQPQHF	TGTGCCAGCATGGCAGGGCCCGTCAATCAGCCCCAGCATTTT
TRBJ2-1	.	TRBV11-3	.	CASSLVRGGVNEQFF	TGTGCCAGCAGCTTAGTTAGAGGAGGGGTCAATGAGCAGTTCTTC
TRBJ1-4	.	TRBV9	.	CASSVIGGIEEKLFF	TGTGCCAGCAGCGTCATCGGGGGGATAGAGGAAAAACTGTTTTTT
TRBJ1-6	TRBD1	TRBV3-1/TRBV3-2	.	CASSQVGTGASPLHF	TGTGCCAGCAGCCAAGTTGGTACAGGGGCTTCACCCCTCCACTTT
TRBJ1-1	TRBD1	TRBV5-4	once	CASSQSPGGTEAFF	TGTGCCAGCAGTCAATCCCCAGGGGGCACTGAAGCTTTCTTT
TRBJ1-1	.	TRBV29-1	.	CSVTKTGSGEAFF	TGCAGCGTCACAAAGACAGGTAGTGGCGAAGCTTTCTTT
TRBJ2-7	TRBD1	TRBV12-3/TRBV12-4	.	CASSRTGGYEQYF	TGTGCCAGCAGCCGGACAGGGGGATACGAGCAGTACTTC
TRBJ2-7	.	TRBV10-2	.	CASSVDAQGTRRDSSYEQYF	TGCGCCAGCAGTGTGGACGCACAGGGGACTCGGCGCGACAGCTCCTACGAGCAGTACTTC
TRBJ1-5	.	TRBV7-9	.	CASSLGSGHSNQPQHF	TGTGCCAGCAGCTTAGGTTCGGGACATAGCAATCAGCCCCAGCATTTT
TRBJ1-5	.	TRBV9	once	CASSVGHGNQPQHF	TGTGCCAGCAGCGTAGGGCACGGCAATCAGCCCCAGCATTTT
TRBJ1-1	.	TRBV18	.	CASSPGQSNTEAFF	TGTGCCAGCTCACCAGGCCAGTCGAACACTGAAGCTTTCTTT
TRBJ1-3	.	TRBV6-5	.	CASSYSRAAGYTIYF	TGTGCCAGCAGTTACTCGAGGGCAGCTGGTTACACCATATATTTT
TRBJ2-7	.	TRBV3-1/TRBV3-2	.	CASSQDRRGHEQYF	TGTGCCAGCAGCCAAGATCGGAGGGGGCACGAGCAGTACTTC
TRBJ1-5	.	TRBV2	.	CASSGMGFRGNQPQHF	TGTGCCAGCAGTGGGATGGGGTTCCGAGGCAATCAGCCCCAGCATTTT
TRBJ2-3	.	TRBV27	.	CASSTTPPDTQYF	TGTGCCAGCAGTACAACTCCACCAGATACGCAGTATTTT
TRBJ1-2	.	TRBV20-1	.	CSASDQGMGYGYTF	TGCAGTGCTAGTGACCAGGGCATGGGCTATGGCTACACCTTC
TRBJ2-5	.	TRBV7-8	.	CASSLSSGATETQYF	TGTGCCAGCAGCTTAAGTTCGGGGGCGACGGAGACCCAGTACTTC
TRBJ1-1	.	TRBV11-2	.	CASSLDRGGRGHPEAFF	TGTGCCAGCAGCTTAGATCGCGGGGGCAGGGGTCACCCTGAAGCTTTCTTT
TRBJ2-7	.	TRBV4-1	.	CASSLRPLSSYEQYF	TGCGCCAGCAGCCTACGACCCCTTAGCTCCTACGAGCAGTACTTC
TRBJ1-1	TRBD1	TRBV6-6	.	CASSYGTGNTEAFF	TGTGCCAGCAGTTACGGGACAGGGAACACTGAAGCTTTCTTT
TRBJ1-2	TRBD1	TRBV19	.	CASSIRTGGDGYTF	TGTGCCAGTAGTATCCGGACAGGGGGCGATGGCTACACCTTC
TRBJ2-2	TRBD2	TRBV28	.	CASNGLAGGPTGELFF	TGTGCCAGCAACGGACTAGCGGGAGGGCCAACCGGGGAGCTGTTTTTT
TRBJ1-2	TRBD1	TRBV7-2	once	CASSLQDRDYGYTF	TGTGCCAGCAGCTTGCAGGACAGGGACTATGGCTACACCTTC
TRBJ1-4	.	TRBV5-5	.	CASSRQTNEKLFF	TGTGCCAGCAGCCGGCAGACTAATGAAAAACTGTTTTTT
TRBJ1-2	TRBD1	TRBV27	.	CASSTPGTGWDGYTF	TGTGCCAGCAGTACCCCCGGGACAGGGTGGGATGGCTACACCTTC
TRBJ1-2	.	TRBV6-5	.	CASTRDGYGYTF	TGTGCCAGCACCCGGGACGGCTATGGCTACACCTTC
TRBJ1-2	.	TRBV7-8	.	CASTPLTSRDYGYTF	TGTGCCAGCACCCCTCTTACCAGTCGGGACTATGGCTACACCTTC
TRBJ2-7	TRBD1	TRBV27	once	CASSLRTGAYEQYF	TGTGCCAGCAGTCTGCGGACAGGGGCCTACGAGCAGTACTTC